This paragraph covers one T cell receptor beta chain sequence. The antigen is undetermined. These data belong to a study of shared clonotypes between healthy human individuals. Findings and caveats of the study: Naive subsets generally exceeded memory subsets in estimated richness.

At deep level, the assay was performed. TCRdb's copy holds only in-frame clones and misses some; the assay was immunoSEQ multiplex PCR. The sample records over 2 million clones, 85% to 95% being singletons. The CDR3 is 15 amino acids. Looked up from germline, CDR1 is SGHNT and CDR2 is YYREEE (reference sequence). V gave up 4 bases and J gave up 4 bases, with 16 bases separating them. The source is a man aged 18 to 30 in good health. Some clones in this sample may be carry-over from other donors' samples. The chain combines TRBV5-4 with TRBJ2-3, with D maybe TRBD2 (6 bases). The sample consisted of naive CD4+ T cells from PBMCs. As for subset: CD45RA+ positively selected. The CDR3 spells CASSVRDSLPDTQYF. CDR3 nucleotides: TGTGCCAGCAGCGTCCGGGACTCCTTACCAGATACGCAGTATTTT.